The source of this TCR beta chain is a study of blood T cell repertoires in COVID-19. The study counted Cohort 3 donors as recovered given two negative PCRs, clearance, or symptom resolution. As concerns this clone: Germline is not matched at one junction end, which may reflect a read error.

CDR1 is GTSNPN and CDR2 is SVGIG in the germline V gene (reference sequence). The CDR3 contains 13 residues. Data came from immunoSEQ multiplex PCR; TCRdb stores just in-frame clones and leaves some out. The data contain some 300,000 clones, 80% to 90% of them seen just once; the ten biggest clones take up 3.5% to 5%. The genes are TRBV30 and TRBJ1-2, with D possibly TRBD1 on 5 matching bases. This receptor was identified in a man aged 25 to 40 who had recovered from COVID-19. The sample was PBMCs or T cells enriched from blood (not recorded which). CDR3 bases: TGTGCCTGGAGTTCAACGGTAGGAGGGAGGGGACTCTTC. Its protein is CAWSSTVGGRGLF.